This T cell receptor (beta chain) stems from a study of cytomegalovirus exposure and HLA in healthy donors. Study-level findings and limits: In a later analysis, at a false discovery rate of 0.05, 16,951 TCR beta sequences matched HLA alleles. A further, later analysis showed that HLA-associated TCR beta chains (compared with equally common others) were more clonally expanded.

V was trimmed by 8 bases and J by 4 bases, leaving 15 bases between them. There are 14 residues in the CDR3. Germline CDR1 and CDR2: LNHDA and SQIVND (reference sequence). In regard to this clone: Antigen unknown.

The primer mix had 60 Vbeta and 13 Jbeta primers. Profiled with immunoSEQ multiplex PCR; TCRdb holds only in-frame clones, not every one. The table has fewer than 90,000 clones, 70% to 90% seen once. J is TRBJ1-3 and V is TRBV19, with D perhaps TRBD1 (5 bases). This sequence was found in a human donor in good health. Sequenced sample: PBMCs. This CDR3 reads CASSSGRGGNTIYF. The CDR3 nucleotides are TGTGCCAGTTCTAGTGGAAGGGGAGGAAACACCATATATTTT.